Following are 5 T cell receptor beta chains from one sample sequenced in a study of blood T cell repertoires in COVID-19. Profiled with immunoSEQ multiplex PCR; TCRdb holds only in-frame clones, not every one. The sample lists approximately 200,000 clones; approximately 90% were seen once. Sequencing was carried out using peripheral blood. Every receptor here comes from a man aged 25-45 years with COVID-19, enrolled during active disease.

The chain employs TRBV24-1 and TRBJ1-1, with 9 nucleotides matching TRBD1. The J segment lost 3 bases and the V segment lost 8 bases, leaving 6 bases of the junction unmatched. The CDR3 spans 14 residues. Germline-derived CDR1 and CDR2 are KGHDR and SFDVKD. CDR3 bases: TGTGCCACCAAAGGACAGGGGAGGGACACTGAAGCTTTCTTT. Amino acids: CATKGQGRDTEAFF.

This clone has only one observation. The chain links TRBV6-6 to TRBJ1-6; the D gene is possibly TRBD1 (5 bases). Trimming pared 6 bases from V and 1 base from J, leaving 10 bases between. Germline V CDR1 and CDR2: MNHNY, SVGAGI (reference sequence). The CDR3 extends over 15 amino acids. For the CDR3, the DNA is TGTGCCAGCAGCCCCGGGGGGTCCTATAATTCACCCCTCCACTTT. It encodes CASSPGGSYNSPLHF.

This sequence joins TRBV10-1 and TRBJ1-1; D might be TRBD1 (6 bases). The ends were cut back, 4 bases at V and 1 base at J, with 10 bases in the middle. Germline lookup yields CDR1 WNHNN and CDR2 SYGVQD (reference sequence). This CDR3 has 14 amino acids. The CDR3 is CASSVWGQNTEAFF. The CDR3 region has the DNA TGCGCCAGCAGTGTCTGGGGACAGAACACTGAAGCTTTCTTT.

The chain carries TRBV29-1 and TRBJ1-3; 10 bases agree with TRBD1. There are 17 residues in the CDR3. Trimming at V came to 3 bases and at J to 0 bases, leaving 8 bases not matched to a gene. Looked up from germline, CDR1 is SQVTM and CDR2 is ANQGSEA. The CDR3 spells CSVESRDRGPSGNTIYF. CDR3 nucleotides: TGCAGCGTTGAGAGCCGGGACAGGGGACCCTCTGGAAACACCATATATTTT. Combining the CDR3 with reference TRBV29-1 and TRBJ1-3 gives the whole variable domain SAVISQKPSRDICQRGTSLTIQCQVDSQVTMMFWYRQQPGQSLTLIATANQGSEATYESGFVIDKFPISRPNLTFSTLTVSNMSPEDSSIYLCSVESRDRGPSGNTIYFGEGSWLTVV.

The J gene is TRBJ1-2, the V gene TRBV7-9; 9 nucleotides match TRBD1. The ends lost 0 bases at V and 2 bases at J; junction bases unmatched: 7. The CDR3 is 17 amino acids. The germline gives CDR1 SEHNR, CDR2 FQNEAQ (reference sequence). The CDR3 here is CASSLAPGTGTNYGYTF. CDR3 DNA: TGTGCCAGCAGCTTAGCGCCCGGGACAGGGACCAACTATGGCTACACCTTC.